The entry that follows covers one TCR beta chain sequence. The antigen is unknown. These data originate in a study of PD-L1 blockade in urothelial cancer. For the study at large: About 90% of the roughly 30 patients were men who had bladder-origin urothelial cancer. Timepoints chosen for blood analysis were 3 weeks (second dose) and 6 weeks after treatment start.

Overall study findings and caveats: In blood sampled pretreatment, TCR clonality below the median predicted better survival.

Time point indicated: peripheral blood 6 weeks after treatment start. Synthetic templates analogous to TCR were spiked into all PCRs individually. The repertoire was sequenced with immunoSEQ multiplex PCR; TCRdb's copy has only in-frame clones and lacks some. The sample lists fewer than 90,000 clones; 85% to 95% were seen once. Source: PBMCs, taken around atezolizumab (anti-PD-L1) treatment. The TCR originated in a woman of 80 years or more with urothelial cancer.

The chain's CDR3 is CASLRGVGGGEKLFF. In nucleotides, the CDR3 is TGTGCCAGCCTTAGAGGGGTAGGGGGCGGGGAAAAACTGTTTTTT. The chain is built from TRBV28 and TRBJ1-4; 7 positions agree with TRBD1. V was clipped by 8 bases and J by 8 bases; unmatched bases: 14. Germline values: CDR1 MDHEN, CDR2 SYDVKM. CDR3 length: 15 residues.